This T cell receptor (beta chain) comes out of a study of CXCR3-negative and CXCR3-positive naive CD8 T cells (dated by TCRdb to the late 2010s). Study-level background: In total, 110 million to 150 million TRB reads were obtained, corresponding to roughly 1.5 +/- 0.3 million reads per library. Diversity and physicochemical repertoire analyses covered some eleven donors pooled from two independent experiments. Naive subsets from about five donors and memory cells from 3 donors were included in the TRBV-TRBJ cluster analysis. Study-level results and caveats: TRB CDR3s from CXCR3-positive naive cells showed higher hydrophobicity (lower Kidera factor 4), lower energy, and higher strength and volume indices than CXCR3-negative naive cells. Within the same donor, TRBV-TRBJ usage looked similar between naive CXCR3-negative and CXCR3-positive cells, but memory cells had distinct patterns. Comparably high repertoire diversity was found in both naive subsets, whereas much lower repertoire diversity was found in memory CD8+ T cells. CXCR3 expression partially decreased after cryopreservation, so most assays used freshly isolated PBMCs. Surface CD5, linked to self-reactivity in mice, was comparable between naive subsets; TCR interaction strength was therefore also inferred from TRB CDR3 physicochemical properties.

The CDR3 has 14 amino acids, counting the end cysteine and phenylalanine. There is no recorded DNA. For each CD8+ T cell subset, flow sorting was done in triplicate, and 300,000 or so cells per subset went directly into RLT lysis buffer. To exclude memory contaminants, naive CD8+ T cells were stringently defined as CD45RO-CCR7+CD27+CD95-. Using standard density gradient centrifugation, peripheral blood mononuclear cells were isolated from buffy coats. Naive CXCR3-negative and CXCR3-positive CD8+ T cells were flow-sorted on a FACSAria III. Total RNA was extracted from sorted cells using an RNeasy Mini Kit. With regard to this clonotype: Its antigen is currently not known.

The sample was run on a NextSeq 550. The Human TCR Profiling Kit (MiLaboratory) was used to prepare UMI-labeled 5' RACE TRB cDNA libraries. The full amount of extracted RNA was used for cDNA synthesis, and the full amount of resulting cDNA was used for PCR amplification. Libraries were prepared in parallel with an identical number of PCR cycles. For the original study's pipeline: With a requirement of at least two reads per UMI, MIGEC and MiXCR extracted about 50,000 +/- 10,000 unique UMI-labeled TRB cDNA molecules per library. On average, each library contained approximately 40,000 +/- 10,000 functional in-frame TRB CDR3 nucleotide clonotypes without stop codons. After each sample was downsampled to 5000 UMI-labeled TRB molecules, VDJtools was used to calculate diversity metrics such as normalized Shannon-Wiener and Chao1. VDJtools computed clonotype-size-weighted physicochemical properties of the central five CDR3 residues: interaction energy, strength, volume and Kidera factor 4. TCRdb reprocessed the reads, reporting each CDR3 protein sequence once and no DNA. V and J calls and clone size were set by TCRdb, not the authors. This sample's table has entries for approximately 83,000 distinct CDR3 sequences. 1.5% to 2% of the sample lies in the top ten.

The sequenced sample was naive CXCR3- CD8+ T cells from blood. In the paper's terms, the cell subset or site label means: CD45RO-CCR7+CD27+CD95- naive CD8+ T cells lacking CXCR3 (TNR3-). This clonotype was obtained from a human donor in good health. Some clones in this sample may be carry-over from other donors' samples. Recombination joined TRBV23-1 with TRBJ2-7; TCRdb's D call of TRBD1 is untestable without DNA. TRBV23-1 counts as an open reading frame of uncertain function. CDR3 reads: CASWPGQPSYEQYF.